One T cell receptor (beta chain) is described in this entry. Its antigen is undetermined. A single record per CDR3 protein comes from TCRdb applying MiXCR to the 5' RACE reads. The sample includes 50,000 to 75,000 distinct CDR3 sequences, less than 25% seen only once; the top ten take 2.5% to 3%. Broader study findings: Tumor Treg TCRs overlapped most with tumor naive CD4+ cells. The larger cohort examined one V-J beta rearrangement, not whole repertoires. In terms of TCR gene usage, tumor memory CD4+ T cells clustered together with blood and lymph node memory CD4+ cells, as well as with lymph node naive CD4+ cells.

The germline V gene encodes CDR1 DFQATT and CDR2 SNEGSKA (reference sequence). This CDR3 is 14 amino acids long. V lost 5 bases, J lost 0 bases, and 14 bases lay in between. The rearrangement links TRBV20-1 to TRBJ2-7; D is possibly TRBD1 (5 bases). The source is a female donor with breast cancer. Input material: memory CD4+ T cells sorted from a lymph node. The subset: memory CD4+ T cells, CD4+CD45RO+CD25-. The CDR3 DNA reads TGCAGTGCTCTGAACAGGTCGATCTCCTACGAGCAGTACTTC. Encoded protein: CSALNRSISYEQYF.